This is a list of T cell receptor beta chains from one sample in a study of blood T cell repertoires in COVID-19. Assay: immunoSEQ multiplex PCR; the TCRdb copy retains only in-frame clones and omits some. Of 300,000 or so clones listed, roughly nine tenths were seen once; the top ten hold approximately 2.9%. The sequenced sample consisted of PBMCs or T cells enriched from blood (not recorded which). All receptors derive from a woman aged 45 to 65 who had been exposed to COVID-19. The CDR3 runs from the conserved cysteine through the conserved F or W. The D gene is left open where the match is weak. Clone sizes are given selectively: once, few, many, or a class where the clone is expanded.

J	size	D	V	DNA	CDR3
TRBJ2-2	-	-	TRBV6-4	TGTGCCTCGCAACGAAGTCCAGGGAACACCGGGGAGCTGTTTTTT	CASQRSPGNTGELFF
TRBJ1-2	-	TRBD1	TRBV5-4	TGTGCCAGCGGAGAACAGGGGGTCCAGAACTATGGCTACACCTTC	CASGEQGVQNYGYTF
TRBJ1-6	-	-	TRBV6-1	TGTGCCAGCAGTGACAGGACAGCCTATAATTCACCCCTCCACTTT	CASSDRTAYNSPLHF
TRBJ2-5	-	TRBD1	TRBV2	TGTGCCAGCAGAGCGGACAGGTTAGCCCAAGAGACCCAGTACTTC	CASRADRLAQETQYF
TRBJ1-1	-	TRBD1	TRBV6-5	TGTGCCAGCAGACGGGACAGCCAGAACACTGAAGCTTTCTTT	CASRRDSQNTEAFF
TRBJ2-2	once	-	TRBV7-9	TGTGCCAGCAGCTTAGGTGGCGGGGTCCCCGGGGAGCTGTTTTTT	CASSLGGGVPGELFF
TRBJ1-1	-	-	TRBV19	TGTGCCAGTAGTTTCCTCAGGGGATCCACTGAAGCTTTCTTT	CASSFLRGSTEAFF
TRBJ1-2	few	-	TRBV24-1	TGTGCCACCAGTGATACGAACAGTGGTGGCTACACCTTC	CATSDTNSGGYTF
TRBJ2-3	-	-	TRBV11-2	TGTGCCAGCAGCTTAGTTACCCAGCGGGATACGCAGTATTTT	CASSLVTQRDTQYF
TRBJ1-5	-	-	TRBV28	TGTGCCAGCAGTTCGTCAGGGGTCGTTCAGCCCCAGCATTTT	CASSSSGVVQPQHF
TRBJ1-4	-	TRBD1	TRBV12-3/TRBV12-4	TGTGCCAGCAGCCCGACAGGGTCTGAAAAACTGTTTTTT	CASSPTGSEKLFF
TRBJ1-2	-	-	TRBV4-1	TGCGCCAGCAGCCAAGGACAGGAGCTATGGAATGGCTACACCTTC	CASSQGQELWNGYTF
TRBJ2-1	-	-	TRBV5-1	TGCGCCAGCAGCAACTACCAGGGGAATGAGCAGTTCTTC	CASSNYQGNEQFF
TRBJ1-5	-	-	TRBV2	TGTGCCAGCAGTGTGGCAGGGGATCAGCCCCAGCATTTT	CASSVAGDQPQHF
TRBJ2-5	once	TRBD2	TRBV7-9	TGTGCCAGCAGCTCCAGCCCTGGACTAGCCGAAGAGACCCAGTACTTC	CASSSSPGLAEETQYF
TRBJ1-6	-	TRBD1	TRBV5-1	TGCGCCAGCAGCATCAGGGGACAGGGTAATTCACCCCTCCACTTT	CASSIRGQGNSPLHF
TRBJ2-1	-	-	TRBV6-5	TGTGCCAGCAAAATAGCGGCGAACTCCTACAATGAGCAGTTCTTC	CASKIAANSYNEQFF
TRBJ2-5	-	-	TRBV9	TGTGCCAGCAGCGTAGATATCAGGGGGGACTCGATCCAAGAGACCCAGTACTTC	CASSVDIRGDSIQETQYF
TRBJ2-1	-	-	TRBV11-2	TGTGCCAGCAGCTTAGAGCTAGCTCCAAGCTCCTACAATGAGCAGTTCTTC	CASSLELAPSSYNEQFF
TRBJ1-6	-	-	TRBV9	TGTGCCAGCAGCCACCTAGGGGCCCTCCACTTT	CASSHLGALHF
TRBJ2-2	-	TRBD2	TRBV9	TGTGCCAGCAGGGGAGCGGGGGGGCACGGGGAGCTGTTTTTT	CASRGAGGHGELFF
TRBJ2-7	-	TRBD1	TRBV7-2	TGTGCCAGCAGCCCTGGACAGGGGGACTTGTACGAGCAGTACTTC	CASSPGQGDLYEQYF